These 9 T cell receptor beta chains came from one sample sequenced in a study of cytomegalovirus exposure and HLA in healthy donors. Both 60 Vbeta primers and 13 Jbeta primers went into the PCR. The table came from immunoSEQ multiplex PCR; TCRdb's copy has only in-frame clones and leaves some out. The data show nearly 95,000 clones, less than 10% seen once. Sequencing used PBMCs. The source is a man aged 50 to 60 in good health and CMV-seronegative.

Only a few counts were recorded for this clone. This chain's CDR3 is CASSEVLRLGNTIYF. Written as DNA, the CDR3 is TGTGCCAGTAGTGAGGTCTTGCGCCTAGGAAACACCATATATTTT. The chain uses TRBV19 and TRBJ1-3; D ambiguous. The V gene lost 5 bases and the J gene lost 4 bases, with 15 bases spanning the gap. Per germline, CDR1 LNHDA and CDR2 SQIVND (reference sequence). CDR3 length: 15 amino acids.

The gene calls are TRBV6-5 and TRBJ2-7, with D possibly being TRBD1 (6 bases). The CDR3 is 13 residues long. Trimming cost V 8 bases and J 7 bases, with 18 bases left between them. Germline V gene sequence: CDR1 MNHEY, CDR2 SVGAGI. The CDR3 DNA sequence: TGTGCCAGCCTTGGCTGGGGGCCGGGGGAGCAGTACTTC. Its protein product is CASLGWGPGEQYF.

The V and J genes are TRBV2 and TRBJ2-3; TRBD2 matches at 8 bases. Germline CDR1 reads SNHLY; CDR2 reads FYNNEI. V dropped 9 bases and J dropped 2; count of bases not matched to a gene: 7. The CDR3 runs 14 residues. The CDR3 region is CASKRETPTDTQYF. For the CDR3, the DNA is TGTGCCAGTAAGCGGGAGACCCCCACAGATACGCAGTATTTT.

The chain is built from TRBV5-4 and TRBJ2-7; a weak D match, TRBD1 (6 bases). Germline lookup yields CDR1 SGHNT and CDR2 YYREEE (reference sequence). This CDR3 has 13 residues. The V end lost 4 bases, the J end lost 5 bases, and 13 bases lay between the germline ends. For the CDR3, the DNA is TGTGCCAGCAGCCTCAGGGGCGCGGACGAGCAGTACTTC. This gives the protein CASSLRGADEQYF.

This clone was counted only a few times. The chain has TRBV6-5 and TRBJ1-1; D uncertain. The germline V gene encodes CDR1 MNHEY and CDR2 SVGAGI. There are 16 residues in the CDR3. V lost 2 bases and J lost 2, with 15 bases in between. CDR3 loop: CASSYSRWSLNTEAFF. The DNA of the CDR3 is TGTGCCAGCAGTTACAGCCGATGGAGCCTAAACACTGAAGCTTTCTTT.

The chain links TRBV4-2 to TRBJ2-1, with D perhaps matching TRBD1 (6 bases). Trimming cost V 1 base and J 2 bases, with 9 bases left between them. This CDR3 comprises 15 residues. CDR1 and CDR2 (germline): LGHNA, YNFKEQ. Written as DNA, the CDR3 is TGTGCCAGCAGCCAAGGCCAGGGGCCCTACAATGAGCAGTTCTTC. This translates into CASSQGQGPYNEQFF.

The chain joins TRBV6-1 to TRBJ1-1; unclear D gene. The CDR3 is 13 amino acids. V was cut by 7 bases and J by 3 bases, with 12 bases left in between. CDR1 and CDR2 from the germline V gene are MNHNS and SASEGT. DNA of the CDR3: TGTGCCAGCATTAGAGGAGCCTACACTGAAGCTTTCTTT. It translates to CASIRGAYTEAFF.

Here the CDR3 reads CASSPEGYGYTF. The DNA of the CDR3 is TGTGCCAGCAGCCCGGAGGGATATGGCTACACCTTC. This rearrangement joins TRBV5-5 to TRBJ1-2; the D is unclear. The CDR3 is 12 amino acids. Germline-derived CDR1 and CDR2 are SGHKS and YYEKEE (reference sequence). Trimming removed 4 bases from V and 5 bases from J, with 9 bases in between.

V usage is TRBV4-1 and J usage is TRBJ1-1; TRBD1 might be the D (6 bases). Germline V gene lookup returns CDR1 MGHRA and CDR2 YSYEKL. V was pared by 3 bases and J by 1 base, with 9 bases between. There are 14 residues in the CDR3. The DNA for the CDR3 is TGCGCCAGCAGCCACGACAGGAGGAACACTGAAGCTTTCTTT. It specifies CASSHDRRNTEAFF.